The next 5 T cell receptor beta chains were all read from a single sample in a study of T cells in localized non-small cell lung cancer. Here immunoSEQ multiplex PCR was the method, and the copy in TCRdb shows in-frame clones only, minus some. The table records 90,000 or so clones, roughly 90% of them present only once. The sample here was peripheral blood, taken before any cancer treatment. These receptors were collected from a man between 40 and 69 years old with stage I squamous cell lung carcinoma.

The genes are TRBV7-9 and TRBJ2-1; TRBD2 might be the D (6 bases). The CDR3 has 16 amino acids. V dropped 3 bases and J dropped 0 bases, with 12 bases sitting between them. CDR1 and CDR2 (germline): SEHNR, FQNEAQ (reference sequence). Here the CDR3 reads CASSFPGTLSYNEQFF. Here the CDR3 DNA reads TGTGCCAGCAGCTTCCCCGGGACTCTCTCCTACAATGAGCAGTTCTTC.

V and J are TRBV14 and TRBJ2-7; 8 bases are a match to TRBD1. The CDR3 has 15 residues. V lost 0 bases, J lost 6 bases, and 7 bases stayed unmatched. The germline gives CDR1 SGHDN, CDR2 FVKESK. The DNA for the CDR3 is TGTGCCAGCAGCCAAGATCTTCCGGGGACAGGCGAGCAGTACTTC. Its translation is CASSQDLPGTGEQYF.

The chain links TRBV28 to TRBJ2-5, with 7 bases aligning to TRBD2. Germline lookup yields CDR1 MDHEN and CDR2 SYDVKM. With V trimmed by 6 bases and J by 5 bases, 3 bases remained unmatched. The length of the CDR3 is 12 residues. The chain's CDR3 is CASSSGVETQYF. The CDR3 bases are TGTGCCAGCAGCAGCGGGGTTGAGACCCAGTACTTC.

V is TRBV5-4 and J is TRBJ2-7, with D possibly TRBD2 on 6 matching bases. The V and J ends lost 0 bases and 0 bases respectively, with 13 bases between them. The CDR3 has 16 amino acids. Per germline, CDR1 SGHNT and CDR2 YYREEE (reference sequence). The CDR3 nucleotides read TGTGCCAGCAGCTTGGGGCGGGGCAGGAACTCCTACGAGCAGTACTTC. Translated: CASSLGRGRNSYEQYF.

J is TRBJ1-1 and V is TRBV5-1, with TRBD1 matching 7 bases. CDR3 length: 13 amino acids. Germline lookup yields CDR1 SGHRS and CDR2 YFSETQ. J lost 0 bases, V lost 9 bases, and 5 bases had no gene match. The CDR3 loop is CATGDSLNTEAFF. The CDR3 DNA is TGCGCCACCGGGGACAGCCTGAACACTGAAGCTTTCTTT.